Below, one TCR beta chain is given with its context. This sample was taken from a study of blood T cell repertoires in COVID-19. Study overall: From T cells, B-cell-depleted T cells, or PBMCs came the material, which was cDNA or gDNA.

Germline V gene sequence: CDR1 SGHNT, CDR2 YYREEE (reference sequence). J was trimmed by 1 base and V by 4 bases; bases with no gene match: 6. The CDR3 sequence is 16 residues long. Original data processing: From reference gene primer amplification, estimates of nucleated cell counts were derived. The repertoire was sequenced with immunoSEQ multiplex PCR; TCRdb's copy has only in-frame clones and lacks some. V and J calls and clone size follow that table, whereas D and trimming were derived from the DNA. The sample gives around 200,000 clones, around 87% of which show up once; about 0.96% is in the top ten.

The sequence was obtained from a woman under 30 who had recovered from COVID-19. The sequenced sample consisted of peripheral blood. The genes are TRBV5-4 and TRBJ2-2; 8 bases are a match to TRBD2. Here the CDR3 DNA reads TGTGCCAGCAGCCCAGAGGGACTAGTGAACACCGGGGAGCTGTTTTTT. Protein sequence: CASSPEGLVNTGELFF.